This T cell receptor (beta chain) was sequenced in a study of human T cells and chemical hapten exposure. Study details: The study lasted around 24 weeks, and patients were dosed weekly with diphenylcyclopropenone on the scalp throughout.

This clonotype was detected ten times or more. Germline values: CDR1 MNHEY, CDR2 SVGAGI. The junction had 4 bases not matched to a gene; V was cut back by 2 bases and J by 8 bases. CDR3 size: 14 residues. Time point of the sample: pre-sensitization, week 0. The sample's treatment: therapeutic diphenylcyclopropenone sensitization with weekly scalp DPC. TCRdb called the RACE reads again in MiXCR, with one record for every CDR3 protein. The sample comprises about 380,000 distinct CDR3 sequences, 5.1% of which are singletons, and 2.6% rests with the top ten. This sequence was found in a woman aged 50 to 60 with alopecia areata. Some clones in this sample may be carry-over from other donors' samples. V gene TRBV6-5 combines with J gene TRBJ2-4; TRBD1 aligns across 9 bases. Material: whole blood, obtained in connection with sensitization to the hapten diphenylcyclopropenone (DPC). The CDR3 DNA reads TGTGCCAGCAGTTACGCGGGACAGGGTTACATTCAGTACTTC. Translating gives CASSYAGQGYIQYF.